This T cell receptor (beta chain) appears in the sequencing data of a study of T-cell reconstitution after alpha-beta-depleted transplantation in children. V lost 3 bases to trimming and J lost 3 bases, with 9 bases between them. Germline CDR1 reads DFQATT; CDR2 reads SNEGSKA (reference sequence). The CDR3 sequence is 12 residues long. Preparation of the TCRbeta library used unique molecular identifiers. TCRdb reprocessed the PCR reads via MiXCR and lists one record per CDR3 protein. The table lists 200,000 to 250,000 distinct CDR3 sequences, about 23% of them singletons. Many counts were recorded for this clonotype. What it binds is unknown. Points from the study as a whole: Reportedly, alpha-beta T cells present about two months post-transplant originated from several hundred expanded clones of graft origin. T-cell numbers and diversity one year post-transplant derived largely from freshly generated T cells.

Sequenced material: PBMCs, taken before TCRalphabeta/CD19-depleted stem cell transplant. The origin of this receptor is a girl aged 2-10 years with Fanconi anemia, due to receive a stem cell transplant. The chain has TRBV20-1 and TRBJ2-7, with D perhaps TRBD2 (6 bases). The CDR3 is CSASAGNYEQYF. CDR3 DNA sequence: TGCAGTGCTAGTGCGGGGAACTACGAGCAGTACTTC.